Reported below is one T cell receptor (beta chain). The antigen is undetermined. The data were produced by immunoSEQ multiplex PCR, yet TCRdb's version contains in-frame clones alone and is incomplete. The sample includes tens of thousands of clones, roughly 96% of them seen just once. This entry belongs to a study of circulating and synovial CD4+ cells in juvenile arthritis. Study results and caveats: Bulk blood CD4 repertoires were more diverse than these. Traditional Vbeta family usage analysis missed the pathogenic-like versus bulk difference. T cell genome counts differed by at least an order of magnitude between CPL and CD4 samples.

The receptor comes from a human donor with juvenile idiopathic arthritis. The sample consisted of CD4+ T cells from blood.

As DNA, the CDR3 is TGTGCCAGCAGTCTCGGGGGGGACCTTGAGACCCAGTACTTC. Its protein product is CASSLGGDLETQYF. The rearrangement joins TRBV28 to TRBJ2-5, with 8 bases aligning to TRBD2. V lost 5 bases, J lost 5 bases, and 7 bases stayed unmatched. CDR1 MDHEN and CDR2 SYDVKM come from the germline V gene. The CDR3 length is 14 residues. The full variable domain, in which reference TRBV28 and TRBJ2-5 provide the parts outside the CDR3, is DVKVTQSSRYLVKRTGEKVFLECVQDMDHENMFWYRQDPGLGLRLIYFSYDVKMKEKGDIPEGYSVSREKKERFSLILESASTNQTSMYLCASSLGGDLETQYFGPGTRLLVL.